Included here is one TCR beta chain sequence, with context. The antigen is undetermined. These data come from a study of Graves' ophthalmopathy and Graves' hyperthyroidism. Overall study findings and caveats: In blood appeared most of the expanded thyroid clonotypes whose frequency exceeded 0.001. Discriminating ophthalmopathy from stable hyperthyroidism, a 13-signature model attained a sensitivity of under 90% and a specificity of about 79%.

The length of the CDR3 is 11 residues. The germline V gene has CDR1 SQVTM and CDR2 ANQGSEA. Trimming stripped 6 bases from V and 6 bases from J, with 11 bases between. The study amplified TCR beta CDR3 regions using RNA transcripts. The library came from an HTBI-primed first-round RT-PCR and a second-round multiplex PCR. TCRdb analysed the multiplex PCR reads with MiXCR anew, one entry per CDR3 protein. Altogether about 640,000 distinct CDR3 sequences are present, under 50% being singletons, with the ten largest covering around 3%. This receptor was taken from an adult man with Graves' ophthalmopathy. Material: peripheral blood. This chain links TRBV29-1 with TRBJ1-2, with D unclear. The CDR3 reads CSVTSGDGYTF. CDR3 sequence (DNA): TGCAGCGTGACTAGCGGGGATGGCTACACCTTC.